The rows below give T cell receptor beta chains drawn from one sample of a study of CD8 T cells in Susac syndrome. TCRdb analysed the immunoSEQ multiplex PCR reads with MiXCR anew, one entry per CDR3 protein. The table records approximately 190,000 distinct CDR3 sequences, approximately 94% of them present only once. The specimen was CD4+ T cells from PBMCs. The receptors stem from a human donor with Susac syndrome. Each CDR3 is given with its conserved first and last residue. Each record gives: V gene, D gene, J gene, CDR3 DNA, CDR3 protein. The D gene is left open where the match is weak.

TRBV6-5	-	TRBJ2-1	TGTGCCAGCAGTTTCGGGCTATCCAAGGATGAGCAGTTCTTC	CASSFGLSKDEQFF
TRBV3-1	TRBD2	TRBJ2-4	TGTGCCAGCAGCCACTCCGGGGGGGGCGTTTTGGACTTC	CASSHSGGGVLDF
TRBV7-3	TRBD2	TRBJ2-1	TGTGCCAGCAGCTTTGGACTAGCGGGGGGGCCGCAGTTCTTC	CASSFGLAGGPQFF
TRBV10-3	-	TRBJ1-6	TGTGCCATCAGGGGGGCATGGAATTCACCCCTCCACTTT	CAIRGAWNSPLHF
TRBV12-3/TRBV12-4	TRBD1	TRBJ2-7	TGTGCCAGCAGGCCCGACAGGGGGAGGCCCTACGAGCAGTACTTC	CASRPDRGRPYEQYF
TRBV6-2/TRBV6-3	TRBD1	TRBJ1-1	TGTGCCAGCAGAACCCGGACAGGGGAGGAGAGCACTGAAGCTTTCTTT	CASRTRTGEESTEAFF
TRBV4-2	TRBD2	TRBJ2-5	TGTGCCAGCAGCCAAGATTTATTGGGGGCTAGCGGGGGGGCCCGGGAGACCCAGTACTTC	CASSQDLLGASGGARETQYF
TRBV20-1	TRBD2	TRBJ2-1	TGCAGTGCAAAGAGCGGGGCGTCCCTCTCCTACAATGAGCAGTTCTTC	CSAKSGASLSYNEQFF
TRBV30	-	TRBJ1-2	TGTGCCTGGAGTGTACCGCCGGGCTCCTATGGCTACACCTTC	CAWSVPPGSYGYTF
TRBV7-3	TRBD2	TRBJ2-2	TGTGCCAGCAGCTATAGCGGGGGGAATGGCGAGCTGTTTTTT	CASSYSGGNGELFF
TRBV7-2	TRBD2	TRBJ2-1	TGTGCCAGCAGCTTCAGTCCCGTTGGGGGGGGGTTTTACAATGAGCAGTTCTTC	CASSFSPVGGGFYNEQFF
TRBV6-1	TRBD1	TRBJ2-7	TGTGCCAGCAGTGCCCCCGGGACAGGGTTTGGGCGCGAGCAGTACTTC	CASSAPGTGFGREQYF
TRBV12-3/TRBV12-4	TRBD2	TRBJ2-4	TGTGCCAGCAGTTTAGGGGCGGGGGGGGCCAAAAACATTCAGTACTTC	CASSLGAGGAKNIQYF
TRBV5-1	-	TRBJ2-3	TGCGCCAGCAGCTCCCCGGTTCCAGATACGCAGTATTTT	CASSSPVPDTQYF
TRBV12-3/TRBV12-4	TRBD2	TRBJ2-5	TGTGCCAGCGGCCTCGGGACTAGCGCCAACCGGGAGACCCAGTACTTC	CASGLGTSANRETQYF
TRBV12-3/TRBV12-4	-	TRBJ1-2	TGTGCCAGCAGCGAGAGCCTGGCTAACTATGGCTACACCTTC	CASSESLANYGYTF
TRBV30	-	TRBJ1-2	TGTGCCTGGAGCTATTGGGCCCTCTATGGCTACACCTTC	CAWSYWALYGYTF
TRBV5-1	TRBD1	TRBJ2-5	TGCGCCAGCAGCGTCCCGGGACAGCAAGAGACCCAGTACTTC	CASSVPGQQETQYF
TRBV7-2	TRBD2	TRBJ2-1	TGTGCCAGCAGCCACTACCGGACTAGCGGGGGGGCCTACAATGAGCAGTTCTTC	CASSHYRTSGGAYNEQFF
TRBV7-8	TRBD2	TRBJ2-2	TGTGCCAGCCAACTACTAGCGGGGTACACCGGGGAGCTGTTTTTT	CASQLLAGYTGELFF